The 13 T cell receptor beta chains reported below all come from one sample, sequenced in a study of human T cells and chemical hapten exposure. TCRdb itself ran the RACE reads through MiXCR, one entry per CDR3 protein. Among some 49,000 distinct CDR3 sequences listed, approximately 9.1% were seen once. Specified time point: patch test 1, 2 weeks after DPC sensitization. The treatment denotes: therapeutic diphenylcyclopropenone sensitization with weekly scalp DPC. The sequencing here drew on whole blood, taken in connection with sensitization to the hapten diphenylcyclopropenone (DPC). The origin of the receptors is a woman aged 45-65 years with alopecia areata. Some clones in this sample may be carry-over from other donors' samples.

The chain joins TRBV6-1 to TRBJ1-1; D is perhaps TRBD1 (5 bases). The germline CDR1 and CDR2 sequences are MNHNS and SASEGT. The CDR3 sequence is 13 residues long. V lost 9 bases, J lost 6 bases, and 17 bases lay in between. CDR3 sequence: CASLDGAGAEAFF. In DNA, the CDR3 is TGTGCCAGTTTAGACGGGGCCGGAGCTGAAGCTTTCTTT.

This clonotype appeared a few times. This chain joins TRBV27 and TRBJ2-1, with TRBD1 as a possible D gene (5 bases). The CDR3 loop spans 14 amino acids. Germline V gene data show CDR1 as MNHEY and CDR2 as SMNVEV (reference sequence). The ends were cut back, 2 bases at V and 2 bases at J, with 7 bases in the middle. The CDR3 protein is CASSLVGAYNEQFF. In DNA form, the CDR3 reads TGTGCCAGCAGTTTAGTAGGGGCCTACAATGAGCAGTTCTTC.

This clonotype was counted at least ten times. The CDR3 nucleotides read TGTGCCAGCAGCCGTTACAGGGGTAGTGGGATTTGGTACTTC. It yields the protein CASSRYRGSGIWYF. The V gene is TRBV6-5, the J gene TRBJ2-4; TRBD1 agrees at 7 bases. Germline V gene sequence: CDR1 MNHEY, CDR2 SVGAGI. The CDR3 totals 14 residues. V lost 6 bases to trimming and J lost 15 bases; unmatched junction nucleotides: 17.

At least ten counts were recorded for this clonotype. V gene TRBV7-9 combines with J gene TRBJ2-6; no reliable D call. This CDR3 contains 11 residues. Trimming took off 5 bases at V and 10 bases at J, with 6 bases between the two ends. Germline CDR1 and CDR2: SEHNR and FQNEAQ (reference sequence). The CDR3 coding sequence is TGTGCCAGCAGCAACCGAAACGTCCTGACTTTC. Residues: CASSNRNVLTF.

CDR3 nucleotides: TGTGCCAGCAGTCGGGCGGGGGCAGATACGCAGTATTTT. Encoded protein: CASSRAGADTQYF. The J gene is TRBJ2-3, the V gene TRBV25-1, with TRBD2 matching over 7 bases. The germline V gene has CDR1 MGHDK and CDR2 SYGVNS. There are 13 residues in the CDR3. The trim removed 5 bases at V and 4 bases at J, leaving 3 bases unmatched.

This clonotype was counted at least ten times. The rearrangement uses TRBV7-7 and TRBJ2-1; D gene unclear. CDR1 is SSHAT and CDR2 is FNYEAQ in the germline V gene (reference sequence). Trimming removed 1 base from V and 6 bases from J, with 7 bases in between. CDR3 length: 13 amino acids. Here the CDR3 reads CASSLDLVNEQFF. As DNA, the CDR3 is TGTGCCAGCAGCTTAGATCTGGTCAATGAGCAGTTCTTC.

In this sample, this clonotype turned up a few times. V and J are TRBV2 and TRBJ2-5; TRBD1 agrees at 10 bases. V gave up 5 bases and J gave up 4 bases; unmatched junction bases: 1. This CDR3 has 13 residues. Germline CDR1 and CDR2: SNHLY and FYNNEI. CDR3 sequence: CASSWDRGETQYF. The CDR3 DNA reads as TGTGCCAGCAGTTGGGACAGGGGAGAGACCCAGTACTTC.

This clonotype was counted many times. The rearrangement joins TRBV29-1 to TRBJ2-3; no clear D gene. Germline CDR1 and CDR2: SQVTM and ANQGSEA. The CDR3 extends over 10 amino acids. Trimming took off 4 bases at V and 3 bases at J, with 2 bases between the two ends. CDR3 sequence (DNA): TGCAGCGTTGTTACAGATACGCAGTATTTT. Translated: CSVVTDTQYF.

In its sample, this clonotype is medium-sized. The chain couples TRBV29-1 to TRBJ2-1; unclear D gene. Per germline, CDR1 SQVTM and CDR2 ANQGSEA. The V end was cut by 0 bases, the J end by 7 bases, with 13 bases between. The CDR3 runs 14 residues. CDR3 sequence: CSVEDGRVRNEQFF. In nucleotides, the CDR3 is TGCAGCGTTGAAGATGGAAGGGTTCGGAATGAGCAGTTCTTC.

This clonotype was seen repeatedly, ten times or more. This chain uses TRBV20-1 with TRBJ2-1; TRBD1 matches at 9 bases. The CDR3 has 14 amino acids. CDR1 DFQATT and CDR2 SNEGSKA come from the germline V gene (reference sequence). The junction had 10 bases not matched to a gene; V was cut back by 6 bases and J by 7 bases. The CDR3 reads CSAQTGGIVNEQFF. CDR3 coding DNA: TGCAGTGCGCAGACAGGGGGGATAGTTAATGAGCAGTTCTTC.

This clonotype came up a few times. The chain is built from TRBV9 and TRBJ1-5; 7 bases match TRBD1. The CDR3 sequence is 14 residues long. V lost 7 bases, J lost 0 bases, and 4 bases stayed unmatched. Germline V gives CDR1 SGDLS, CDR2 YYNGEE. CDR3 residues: CASGTGDSNQPQHF. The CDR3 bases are TGTGCCAGCGGTACAGGGGATAGCAATCAGCCCCAGCATTTT. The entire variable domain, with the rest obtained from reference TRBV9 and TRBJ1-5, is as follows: DSGVTQTPKHLITATGQRVTLRCSPRSGDLSVYWYQQSLDQGLQFLIQYYNGEERAKGNILERFSAQQFPDLHSELNLSSLELGDSALYFCASGTGDSNQPQHFGDGTRLSIL.

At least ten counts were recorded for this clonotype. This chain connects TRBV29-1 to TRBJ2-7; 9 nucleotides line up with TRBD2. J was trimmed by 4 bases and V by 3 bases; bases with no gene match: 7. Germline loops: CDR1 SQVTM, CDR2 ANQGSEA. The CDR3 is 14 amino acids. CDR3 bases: TGCAGCGTTGAGGCAGCGGGGGGAGGTTACGAGCAGTACTTC. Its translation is CSVEAAGGGYEQYF.

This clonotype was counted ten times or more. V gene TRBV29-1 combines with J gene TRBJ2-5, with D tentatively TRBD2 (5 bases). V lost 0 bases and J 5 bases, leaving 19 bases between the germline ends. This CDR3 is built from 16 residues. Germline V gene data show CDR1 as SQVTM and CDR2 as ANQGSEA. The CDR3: CSVEDLVRSAGETQYF. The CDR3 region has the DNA TGCAGCGTTGAAGACCTAGTTAGGAGCGCGGGTGAGACCCAGTACTTC.